This T cell receptor beta chain comes out of a study of cytomegalovirus exposure and HLA in healthy donors. Study-level information: A prior analysis found about 110 million unique TCR beta sequences from approximately 200 million T cells.

PCR used 60 Vbeta primers and 13 Jbeta primers. Produced via immunoSEQ multiplex PCR; TCRdb's table is partial and in-frame only. The sample carries under 200,000 clones, around 64% recorded once. Study-wide results and caveats: The study carried out a later analysis of TCR beta sequences. It associated roughly 17,000 of them with specific HLA alleles at a false discovery rate of 0.05. The study designated 150 to 200 TCR beta chains cytomegalovirus-associated.

CDR1 is MGHRA and CDR2 is YSYEKL in the germline V gene. With 1 base removed from V and 4 bases from J, the gap between germline ends came to 22 bases. The length of the CDR3 is 19 residues. In regard to this clone: Its antigen is as yet unknown.

The chain carries TRBV4-1 and TRBJ1-4, with a possible D match to TRBD1 (6 bases). Sequenced: PBMCs. The sequence derives from a woman aged 25-40 years in good health and CMV-seronegative. The CDR3: CASSQVGGPRGYVNEKLFF. As DNA, the CDR3 is TGCGCCAGCAGCCAAGTCGGGGGGCCAAGGGGATATGTTAATGAAAAACTGTTTTTT.